These 10 T cell receptor beta chains were sequenced from one sample in a study of blood T cell repertoires in COVID-19. Data came from immunoSEQ multiplex PCR; TCRdb stores just in-frame clones and leaves some out. The sample holds 95,000 to 150,000 clones, approximately 74% seen once. The source material was peripheral blood. These receptors originate from a man between 60 and 70 years old with acute or convalescent COVID-19.

This clone was seen a handful of times. The chain links TRBV10-2 to TRBJ1-2; D gene uncertain. V was pared by 6 bases and J by 1 base, with 9 bases between. Germline CDR1 is WSHSY and CDR2 is SAAADI. The CDR3 runs 13 residues. In DNA, the CDR3 is TGCGCCAGCAGCATACAGAGTAACTATGGCTACACCTTC. Translated, it gives CASSIQSNYGYTF.

Here the CDR3 reads CASSPDVNQPQHF. Here the CDR3 DNA reads TGTGCCAGCAGCCCAGATGTCAATCAGCCCCAGCATTTT. The chain has TRBV7-9 and TRBJ1-5; D unresolved. The V gene lost 5 bases and the J gene lost 3 bases, with 8 bases spanning the gap. CDR3 length equals 13 residues. Germline values: CDR1 SEHNR, CDR2 FQNEAQ (reference sequence).

The rearrangement uses TRBV11-3 and TRBJ2-7, with D tentatively TRBD2 (5 bases). The CDR3 contains 12 residues. V lost 4 bases and J 3 bases, leaving 7 bases between the germline ends. From germline, CDR1 is SGHNT and CDR2 YENEEA. CDR3 region: CASSSEGYEQYF. In DNA form, the CDR3 reads TGTGCCAGCAGCTCTGAGGGCTACGAGCAGTACTTC.

This clone appeared a single time. J is TRBJ2-6 and V is TRBV7-8; 7 bases are a match to TRBD1. CDR1 SGHVS and CDR2 FQNEAQ come from the germline V gene. The J segment lost 3 bases and the V segment lost 1 base, leaving 6 bases of the junction unmatched. This CDR3 comprises 17 residues. CDR3 region: CASSLVGTGVGANVLTF. DNA for the CDR3: TGTGCCAGCAGCTTAGTAGGTACAGGGGTTGGGGCCAACGTCCTGACTTTC.

CDR3 DNA: TGTGCCAGTACCCTGGCGGAGTATAATTCACCCCTCCACTTT. Encoded protein: CASTLAEYNSPLHF. V and J are TRBV19 and TRBJ1-6; D not resolved. From germline, CDR1 is LNHDA and CDR2 SQIVND (reference sequence). Trimming left V 7 bases short and J 4 bases short, with 11 bases between. The CDR3 covers 14 residues. Looking up the rest from reference TRBV19 and TRBJ1-6 gives the full variable domain: DGGITQSPKYLFRKEGQNVTLSCEQNLNHDAMYWYRQDPGQGLRLIYYSQIVNDFQKGDIAEGYSVSREKKESFPLTVTSAQKNPTAFYLCASTLAEYNSPLHFGNGTRLTVT.

This chain connects TRBV2 to TRBJ1-1; 7 bases are shared with TRBD1. Germline V lookup: CDR1 SNHLY, CDR2 FYNNEI. The length of the CDR3 is 14 residues. V was clipped by 6 bases and J by 1 base; unmatched bases: 5. The CDR3 DNA follows: TGTGCCAGCAGCCGGGACAGAAGGAACACTGAAGCTTTCTTT. It encodes CASSRDRRNTEAFF.

The chain combines TRBV9 with TRBJ2-5, with 8 bases identical to TRBD1. The CDR3 sequence is 14 residues long. V shed 3 bases, J shed 3 bases, and the junction held 4 bases outside the gene matches. Germline V gives CDR1 SGDLS, CDR2 YYNGEE. This CDR3 is CASSATTGEETQYF. CDR3 sequence (DNA): TGTGCCAGCAGCGCGACGACAGGGGAAGAGACCCAGTACTTC. Using reference TRBV9 and TRBJ2-5 for the parts outside the CDR3, the full variable domain is DSGVTQTPKHLITATGQRVTLRCSPRSGDLSVYWYQQSLDQGLQFLIQYYNGEERAKGNILERFSAQQFPDLHSELNLSSLELGDSALYFCASSATTGEETQYFGPGTRLLVL.

For this clone: One end of the junction fails to match germline, which may point to a read error. The rearrangement joins TRBV6-2 or TRBV6-3 to TRBJ1-6; D is unresolved. This CDR3 is 18 amino acids long. CDR1 MNHEY and CDR2 SVGEGT come from the germline V gene. The chain's CDR3 is CASSPRIEYSSYNSPPHF. Here the CDR3 DNA reads TGTGCCAGCAGCCCTAGAATTGAATACAGCTCCTATAATTCACCCCCCCACTTT.

This chain links TRBV6-5 with TRBJ1-2; TRBD1 is a possible D gene (5 bases). Trimming took off 4 bases at V and 4 bases at J, with 13 bases between the two ends. Germline CDR1 and CDR2: MNHEY and SVGAGI. The length of the CDR3 is 14 residues. CDR3 sequence (DNA): TGTGCCAGCAGTTCTTCTGACAGTACCTATGGCTACACCTTC. Translating it yields CASSSSDSTYGYTF.

In the case of this clone: This may come from a read error, since a much larger clone is one base off. V gene TRBV5-1 combines with J gene TRBJ2-5; maybe TRBD2 (7 bases). The CDR3 runs 15 residues. Looked up from germline, CDR1 is SGHRS and CDR2 is YFSETQ. Trimming took 6 bases from V and 5 from J, leaving 20 bases between them. The CDR3: CASTWRGGAGETQYF. In DNA, the CDR3 is TGCGCCAGCACCTGGAGGGGGGGCGCGGGGGAGACCCAGTACTTC.